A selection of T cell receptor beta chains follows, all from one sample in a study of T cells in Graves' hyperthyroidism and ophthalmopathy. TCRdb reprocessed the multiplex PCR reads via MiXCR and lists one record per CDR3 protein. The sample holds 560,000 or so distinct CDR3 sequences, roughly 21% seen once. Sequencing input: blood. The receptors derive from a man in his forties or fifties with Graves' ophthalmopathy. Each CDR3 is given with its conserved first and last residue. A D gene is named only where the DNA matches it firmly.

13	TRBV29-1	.	CSVPAPVNTEAFF
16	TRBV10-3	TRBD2	CATRLDPAGDPDTQYF
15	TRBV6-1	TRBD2	CASNTIAGGNNEQFF
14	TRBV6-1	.	CASSVGDYTGELFF
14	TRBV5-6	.	CASSLGLINNEQFF
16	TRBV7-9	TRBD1	CASSRRDRGLDEKLFF
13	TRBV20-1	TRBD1	CSGRDSTNEKLFF
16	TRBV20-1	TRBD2	CSARESGGMASGEQFF
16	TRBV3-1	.	CASSEQSGTFYYEQYF
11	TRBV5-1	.	CASSLKEEQFF
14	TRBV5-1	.	CASRLGEETGELFF
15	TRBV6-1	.	CASRSWEGRAYGYTF
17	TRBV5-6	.	CASRYPWGSTSTDTQYF
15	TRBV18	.	CASSPPAGLNTEAFF
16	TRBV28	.	CASSKVAGANTGELFF
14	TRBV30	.	CAWSFTLRTAEQFF
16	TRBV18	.	CASSPPLAAGANVLTF
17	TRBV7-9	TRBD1	CASSFPGTGVSGNTIYF
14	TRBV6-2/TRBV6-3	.	CASSFRVMNTEAFF
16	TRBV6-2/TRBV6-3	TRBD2	CASSDGSGRSLMTQYF
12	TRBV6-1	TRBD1	CASTWDRGEAFF
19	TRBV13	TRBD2	CASSAYLLSGTRDTGELFF
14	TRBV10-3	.	CAISDGGRYNEQFF
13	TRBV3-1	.	CASSQGGTGELFF
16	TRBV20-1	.	CSARSPSIRLDSPLHF
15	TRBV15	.	CATSLGSRANEKLFF
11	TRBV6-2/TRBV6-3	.	CASSSVNTQYF
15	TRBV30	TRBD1	CAWNTGGWGTDTQYF
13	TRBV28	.	CASSRPQLNEQFF
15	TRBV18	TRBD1	CASSPQGQGLYGYTF
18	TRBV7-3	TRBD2	CASSQRAGAQLNYNEQFF
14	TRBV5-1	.	CASSISGGTGELFF